These 2 T cell receptor beta chains were sequenced from one sample in a study of graft-versus-host responses after intestinal transplantation. Their target antigens are unknown. Data came from immunoSEQ multiplex PCR; TCRdb stores just in-frame clones and leaves some out. The sample holds 100,000 to 120,000 clones, 85% to 95% seen once. Sequenced here: unstimulated CD8+ T cells sorted from spleen or lymph node cells, sampled before intestinal transplant. These receptors all stem from a human donor who received an intestinal transplant.

This chain uses TRBV27 with TRBJ2-1, with 8 bases that match TRBD2. The CDR3 covers 11 residues. After removal of 9 bases from V and 6 bases from J, the junction contained 1 base not matched to a gene. The V gene's germline CDR1 is MNHEY and CDR2 SMNVEV (reference sequence). The CDR3 sequence is CARAGGNEQFF. CDR3 in DNA: TGTGCCAGGGCGGGAGGCAATGAGCAGTTCTTC.

CDR3 protein: CASSLGRGRDEQYF. The CDR3 DNA is TGTGCCAGCAGCTTAGGTAGGGGTCGAGACGAGCAGTACTTC. This chain uses TRBV7-2 with TRBJ2-7, with D maybe TRBD1 (5 bases). The V and J ends lost 1 base and 5 bases respectively, with 12 bases between them. The CDR3 length is 14 residues. Germline assignment: CDR1 SGHTA and CDR2 FQGNSA.